This entry lists 17 T cell receptor beta chains sequenced from one sample in a study of identical twins. Each CDR3 protein is one row after TCRdb ran MiXCR on the 5' RACE reads. The sample consists of about 1.7 million distinct CDR3 sequences, around a third of them appearing once. The sample comprised cord blood. Source of these receptors: a newborn girl in good health.

This clonotype was observed a handful of times. This sequence joins TRBV11-2 and TRBJ2-5; the match to TRBD2 covers 9 bases. V shed 5 bases and J 5 bases; nucleotides not matched to a gene: 9. The CDR3 totals 15 residues. The V gene's germline CDR1 is SGHAT and CDR2 FQNNGV. CDR3 DNA: TGTGCCAGCAGCGCTAGCGGGATTGGTTGGGAGACCCAGTACTTC. This codes for CASSASGIGWETQYF.

This clonotype came up a few times. The CDR3 protein is CASSTQGWGGYTF. The DNA of the CDR3 is TGTGCCAGCAGTACACAGGGTTGGGGCGGCTACACCTTC. The chain combines TRBV12-3 or TRBV12-4 with TRBJ1-2; TRBD1 is a possible D gene (6 bases). V was trimmed by 5 bases and J by 8 bases, leaving 15 bases between them. The CDR3 contains 13 residues.

The sample holds many counts of this clonotype. This chain connects TRBV12-3 or TRBV12-4 to TRBJ2-7; TRBD1 agrees at 9 bases. This CDR3 is 13 amino acids long. V was clipped by 6 bases and J by 3 bases; unmatched bases: 3. CDR3 bases: TGTGCCAGCAGGCGGGACAGGGACTACGAGCAGTACTTC. Translated: CASRRDRDYEQYF.

The chain carries TRBV6-1 and TRBJ1-5; no firm D call. Trimming stripped 6 bases from V and 1 base from J, with 19 bases between. Germline V gene data show CDR1 as MNHNS and CDR2 as SASEGT. The CDR3 length is 17 residues. CDR3 region: CASRTGFPFSSNQPQHF. The CDR3 bases are TGTGCCAGCAGAACGGGGTTTCCCTTTAGCAGCAATCAGCCCCAGCATTTT.

As regards this clonotype: This may arise from a read error, as a much more abundant clone is one base away. The chain recombines TRBV29-1 with TRBJ2-5, with 10 bases fitting TRBD2. Germline V gene data show CDR1 as SQVTM and CDR2 as ANQGSEA. V was pared by 3 bases and J by 11 bases, with 12 bases of the junction left unmatched. There are 14 residues in the CDR3. CDR3 protein: CSVDGTSDYNEQYF. Written as DNA, the CDR3 is TGCAGCGTTGACGGGACTAGCGACTACAATGAGCAGTACTTC.

The chain is built from TRBV28 and TRBJ2-6; the D is unclear. Germline V gives CDR1 MDHEN, CDR2 SYDVKM. The CDR3 runs to 16 residues. The V end lost 1 base, the J end lost 0 bases, and 7 bases lay between the germline ends. For the CDR3, the DNA is TGTGCCAGCAGTTTATCTCGGAGCTCTGGGGCCAACGTCCTGACTTTC. It translates to CASSLSRSSGANVLTF.

This clonotype was recorded once. The V call is TRBV27, the J call TRBJ2-1, with 9 positions matching TRBD2. The CDR3 has 16 amino acids. V lost 3 bases, J lost 12 bases, and 15 bases stayed unmatched. Germline values: CDR1 MNHEY, CDR2 SMNVEV (reference sequence). Here the CDR3 reads CASSLTGLARTDTQFF. The CDR3 DNA follows: TGTGCCAGCAGTTTGACGGGACTAGCCCGCACAGATACGCAGTTCTTC.

The chain has TRBV12-3 or TRBV12-4 and TRBJ1-4; D remains ambiguous. Trimming pared 7 bases from V and 0 bases from J, leaving 6 bases between. The CDR3 covers 13 residues. This CDR3 reads CASNPSTNEKLFF. The CDR3 DNA reads as TGTGCCAGCAATCCTTCAACTAATGAAAAACTGTTTTTT.

The CDR3 here is CSARPDKDQPQHF. The CDR3 coding sequence is TGCAGTGCTAGACCGGACAAAGATCAGCCCCAGCATTTT. J is TRBJ1-5 and V is TRBV20-1, with D possibly TRBD1 on 5 matching bases. The CDR3 sequence is 13 residues long. Germline V gives CDR1 DFQATT, CDR2 SNEGSKA (reference sequence). Trimming removed 2 bases from V and 5 bases from J, with 10 bases in between.

A word on this clonotype: A much larger clone is a single base away; this may be a read error. The chain uses TRBV11-2 and TRBJ2-7; TRBD2 matches 13 bases. With V trimmed by 1 base and J by 2 bases, 2 bases remained unmatched. The CDR3 is 16 residues long. Looked up from germline, CDR1 is SGHAT and CDR2 is FQNNGV. CDR3 in amino acids: CASSLGLAGGAYEQYF. As DNA, the CDR3 is TGTGCCAGCAGCTTAGGACTAGCGGGGGGAGCCTACGAGCAGTACTTC.

This clonotype was seen a handful of times. V and J are TRBV5-1 and TRBJ1-2, with D tentatively TRBD1 (5 bases). The CDR3 consists of 14 residues. Germline CDR1 SGHRS, CDR2 YFSETQ. Between the trimmed V and J ends, which lost 3 bases and 4 bases, there was a span of 13 bases. CDR3 residues: CASSYMGPSYGYTF. In nucleotides, the CDR3 is TGCGCCAGCAGCTATATGGGACCGAGCTATGGCTACACCTTC.

V is TRBV20-1 and J is TRBJ2-5; TRBD2 matches at 8 bases. Germline trimming cut 8 bases from V and 5 bases from J; bases unmatched to any gene: 7. This CDR3 spans 12 amino acids. From germline, CDR1 is DFQATT and CDR2 SNEGSKA (reference sequence). CDR3 loop: CSLAGKGETQYF. The CDR3 DNA reads as TGCAGTTTAGCGGGGAAAGGGGAGACCCAGTACTTC.

J is TRBJ1-2 and V is TRBV20-1; 7 positions agree with TRBD1. Germline V gene sequence: CDR1 DFQATT, CDR2 SNEGSKA (reference sequence). The trim removed 3 bases at V and 4 bases at J, leaving 8 bases unmatched. This CDR3 spans 14 amino acids. This chain's CDR3 is CSARSPRGGYGYTF. The CDR3 nucleotides are TGCAGTGCTAGGAGTCCCAGGGGGGGCTATGGCTACACCTTC.

The chain recombines TRBV7-2 with TRBJ2-2, with 9 bases that match TRBD2. Trimming removed 1 base from V and 0 bases from J; junction bases left unmatched: 3. The CDR3 is 17 residues long. From germline, CDR1 is SGHTA and CDR2 FQGNSA. Written as DNA, the CDR3 is TGTGCCAGCAGCTTAGTGGGGACTAGCCCGAACACCGGGGAGCTGTTTTTT. This encodes CASSLVGTSPNTGELFF.

There are a few counts of this clonotype. The rearrangement uses TRBV20-1 and TRBJ1-1; 8 bases are shared with TRBD1. Germline V gene lookup returns CDR1 DFQATT and CDR2 SNEGSKA (reference sequence). The length of the CDR3 is 11 residues. Trimming at V came to 5 bases and at J to 10 bases, leaving 6 bases not matched to a gene. CDR3 sequence: CSAPPGTGAFF. CDR3 bases: TGCAGTGCTCCTCCCGGGACAGGAGCTTTCTTT.

This clonotype was picked up a small number of times. The chain has TRBV11-2 and TRBJ1-2, with D perhaps TRBD1 (6 bases). Trimming stripped 5 bases from V and 2 bases from J, with 12 bases between. Germline loops: CDR1 SGHAT, CDR2 FQNNGV. The CDR3 totals 14 residues. DNA for the CDR3: TGTGCCAGCAGCCGCCCAGGGGTAAACTATGGCTACACCTTC. Translating it yields CASSRPGVNYGYTF.

A few counts support this clonotype. V is TRBV10-3 and J is TRBJ1-2; D is possibly TRBD1 (5 bases). The CDR3 sequence is 13 residues long. V was cut by 4 bases and J by 4 bases, with 10 bases left in between. CDR1 and CDR2 (germline): ENHRY, SYGVKD. CDR3 loop: CAISGDGSYGYTF. CDR3 sequence (DNA): TGTGCCATCAGTGGGGACGGATCCTATGGCTACACCTTC.